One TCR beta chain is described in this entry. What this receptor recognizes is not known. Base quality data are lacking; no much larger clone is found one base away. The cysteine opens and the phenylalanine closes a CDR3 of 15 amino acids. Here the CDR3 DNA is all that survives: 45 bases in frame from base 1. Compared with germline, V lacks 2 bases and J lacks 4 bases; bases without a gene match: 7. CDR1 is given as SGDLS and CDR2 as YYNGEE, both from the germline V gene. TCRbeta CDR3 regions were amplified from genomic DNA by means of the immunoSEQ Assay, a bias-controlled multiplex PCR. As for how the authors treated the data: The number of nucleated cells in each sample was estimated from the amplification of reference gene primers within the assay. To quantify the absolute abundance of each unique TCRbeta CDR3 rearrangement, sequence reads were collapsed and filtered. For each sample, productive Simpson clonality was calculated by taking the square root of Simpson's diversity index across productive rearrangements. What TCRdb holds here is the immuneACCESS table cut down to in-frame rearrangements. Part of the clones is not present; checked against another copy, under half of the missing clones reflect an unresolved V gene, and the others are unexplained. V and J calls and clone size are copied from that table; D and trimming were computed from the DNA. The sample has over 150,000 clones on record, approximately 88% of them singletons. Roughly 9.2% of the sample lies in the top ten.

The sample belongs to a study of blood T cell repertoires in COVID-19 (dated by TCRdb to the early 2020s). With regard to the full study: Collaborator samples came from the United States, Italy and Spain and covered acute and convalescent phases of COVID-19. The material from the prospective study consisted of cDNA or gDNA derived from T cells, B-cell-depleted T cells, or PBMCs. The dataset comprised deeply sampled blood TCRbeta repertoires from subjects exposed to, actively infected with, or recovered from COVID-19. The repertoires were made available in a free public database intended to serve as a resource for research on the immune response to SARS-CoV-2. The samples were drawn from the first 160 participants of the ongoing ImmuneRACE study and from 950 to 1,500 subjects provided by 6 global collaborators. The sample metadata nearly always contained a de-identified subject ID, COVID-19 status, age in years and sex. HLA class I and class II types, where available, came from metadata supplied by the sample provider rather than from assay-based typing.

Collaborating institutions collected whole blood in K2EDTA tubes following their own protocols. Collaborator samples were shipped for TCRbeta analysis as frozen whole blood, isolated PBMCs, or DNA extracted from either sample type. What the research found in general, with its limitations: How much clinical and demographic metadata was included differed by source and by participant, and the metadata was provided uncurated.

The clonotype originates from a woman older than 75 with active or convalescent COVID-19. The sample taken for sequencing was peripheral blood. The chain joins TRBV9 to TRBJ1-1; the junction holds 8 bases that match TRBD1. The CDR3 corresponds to CASSVSTGDGTEAFF. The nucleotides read TGTGCCAGCAGCGTCTCGACAGGGGACGGCACTGAAGCTTTCTTT.